This T cell receptor beta chain was profiled in a study of cytomegalovirus exposure and HLA in healthy donors. Study findings and constraints: In vitro testing confirmed three CMV-associated chains as specific for CMV antigens.

CDR3 length: 14 residues. Trimming stripped 3 bases from V and 6 bases from J, with 11 bases between. Germline CDR1 SEHNR, CDR2 FQNEAQ (reference sequence). Notes on this clone: The antigen is undetermined.

Each donor's status was that of a healthy bone marrow donor. Primers included in the PCR were 60 Vbeta and 13 Jbeta primers. The authors' processing: Unique TCR beta chains numbered approximately 76 million in a later analysis, with roughly 10 million shared. Data came from immunoSEQ multiplex PCR; TCRdb stores just in-frame clones and leaves some out. V and J calls and clone size are copied from that table; D and trimming were computed from the DNA. The sample includes some 110,000 clones, nearly 75% of them seen just once. This clonotype was sampled from a young man in good health and CMV-seropositive. Input material: PBMCs. The J gene is TRBJ1-4, the V gene TRBV7-9, with D hard to call. CDR3: CASSFGGNDEKLFF. The CDR3 DNA reads as TGTGCCAGCAGCTTCGGAGGGAACGATGAAAAACTGTTTTTT.